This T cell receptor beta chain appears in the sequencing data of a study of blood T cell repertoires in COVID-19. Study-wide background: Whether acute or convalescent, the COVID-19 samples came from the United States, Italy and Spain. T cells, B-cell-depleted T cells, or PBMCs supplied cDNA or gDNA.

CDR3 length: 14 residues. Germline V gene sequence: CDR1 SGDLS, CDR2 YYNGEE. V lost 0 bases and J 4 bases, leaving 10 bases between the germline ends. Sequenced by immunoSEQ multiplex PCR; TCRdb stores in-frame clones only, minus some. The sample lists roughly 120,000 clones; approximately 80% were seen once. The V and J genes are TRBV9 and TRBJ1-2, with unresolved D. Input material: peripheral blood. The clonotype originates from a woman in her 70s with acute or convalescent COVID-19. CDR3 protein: CASSVGQFPYGYTF. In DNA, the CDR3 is TGTGCCAGCAGCGTAGGCCAGTTTCCCTATGGCTACACCTTC.